This entry lists 27 T cell receptor beta chains sequenced from one sample in a study of human CD8 memory T cell subsets. UMI-labeled 5' RACE generated the TCR beta libraries. For each CDR3 protein, TCRdb gives one entry from its re-call of the 5' RACE reads, without DNA. In total, the table holds more than 10,000 distinct CDR3 sequences. Sequencing was carried out using CD8+ stem-like memory T cells (TSCM and TCM) sorted from PBMCs. The subset was: stem-like memory CD8 T cells (TSTEM), CCR7+ PD-1- TIGIT-. The source is a human donor in good health.

This chain links TRBV6-4 with TRBJ2-3; with no DNA, the TCRdb D assignment of TRBD1 cannot be verified. The CDR3 runs to 15 residues. Germline V gene sequence: CDR1 MRHNA, CDR2 SNTAGT. The CDR3: CASSERGLGTDTQYF.

The chain carries TRBV2 and TRBJ2-7; TCRdb's D call, TRBD1, is unchecked because there is no DNA. CDR1 and CDR2 from the germline V gene are SNHLY and FYNNEI. This CDR3 comprises 13 residues. The CDR3 spells CARNGHSQYEQYF.

Its frequency marks this clonotype as medium-sized. The V gene is TRBV18, the J gene TRBJ1-6; TCRdb's D call, TRBD1, is unchecked because there is no DNA. Germline V CDR1 and CDR2: KGHSH, LQKENI. This CDR3 region has 14 residues. The CDR3 sequence is CASSPGTFYSPLHF.

The V and J genes are TRBV7-2 and TRBJ2-7. Per the germline V gene, CDR1 is SGHTA and CDR2 is FQGNSA. This CDR3 region has 12 residues. CDR3 loop: CASSFTIYEQYF.

The V gene is TRBV2, the J gene TRBJ2-1; with no DNA, the TCRdb D assignment of TRBD2 cannot be verified. There are 13 residues in the CDR3. Looked up from germline, CDR1 is SNHLY and CDR2 is FYNNEI. The CDR3 spells CASMGQGGNEQFF. The full variable domain, completed using reference TRBV2 and TRBJ2-1, is EPEVTQTPSHQVTQMGQEVILRCVPISNHLYFYWYRQILGQKVEFLVSFYNNEISEKSEIFDDQFSVERPDGSNFTLKIRSTKLEDSAMYFCASMGQGGNEQFFGPGTRLTVL.

V usage is TRBV5-1 and J usage is TRBJ2-7. The CDR3 runs to 12 residues. Germline CDR1 and CDR2: SGHRS and YFSETQ. The CDR3 sequence is CASSLEAAEQYF.

The chain couples TRBV7-8 to TRBJ2-1; TCRdb's assignment of TRBD1 cannot be checked, as there is no DNA. Germline CDR1 reads SGHVS; CDR2 reads FQNEAQ. The CDR3 covers 17 residues. CDR3 sequence: CASSLAGAGNSYNEQFF.

The rearrangement joins TRBV6-2 or TRBV6-3 to TRBJ2-5; TCRdb designates TRBD1, a call that cannot be tested without DNA. The CDR3 contains 14 residues. Germline V gene lookup returns CDR1 MNHEY and CDR2 SVGEGT. The CDR3 reads CASSYKGGRETQYF.

This clonotype ranks as medium-sized in terms of frequency. The J gene is TRBJ2-7, the V gene TRBV28; without DNA, the TCRdb call of TRBD2 cannot be checked. Germline V gene data show CDR1 as MDHEN and CDR2 as SYDVKM. CDR3 length: 16 amino acids. The CDR3 spells CASSLSGDSGKDEQYF.

The chain joins TRBV9 to TRBJ2-1; absent DNA, TCRdb's TRBD2 call cannot be checked. Germline CDR1 reads SGDLS; CDR2 reads YYNGEE. The CDR3 sequence is 14 residues long. CDR3: CASKGSPIYNEQFF.

CDR3 protein: CAWTGTDTSYNEQFF. The chain combines TRBV30 with TRBJ2-1. The CDR3 runs 15 residues. Germline V gene sequence: CDR1 GTSNPN, CDR2 SVGIG (reference sequence). Using reference TRBV30 and TRBJ2-1 for the parts outside the CDR3, the full variable domain is SQTIHQWPATLVQPVGSPLSLECTVEGTSNPNLYWYRQAAGRGLQLLFYSVGIGQISSEVPQNLSASRPQDRQFILSSKKLLLSDSGFYLCAWTGTDTSYNEQFFGPGTRLTVL.

This chain uses TRBV10-2 with TRBJ2-1; TCRdb names TRBD2, which stays unverified in the absence of DNA. The CDR3 consists of 15 residues. In germline, CDR1 is WSHSY, CDR2 SAAADI. The CDR3 sequence: CASSLAGASYNEQFF.

V and J are TRBV7-8 and TRBJ2-1; checking the TCRdb D call of TRBD1 is not possible without DNA. CDR1 and CDR2 from the germline V gene are SGHVS and FQNEAQ. This CDR3 is built from 18 residues. The CDR3 loop is CASSLRGGGQGTYNEQFF.

The chain recombines TRBV7-8 with TRBJ2-2; with no DNA, the TCRdb D assignment of TRBD1 cannot be verified. Germline V gives CDR1 SGHVS, CDR2 FQNEAQ. This CDR3 is built from 18 residues. This CDR3 is CASRSRPNGQENTGELFF.

CDR3: CASSLQIGYEQYF. The rearrangement joins TRBV28 to TRBJ2-7. This CDR3 spans 13 amino acids. Germline V gene lookup returns CDR1 MDHEN and CDR2 SYDVKM.

According to its frequency, this clonotype is medium-sized. The genes are TRBV28 and TRBJ2-1; TCRdb's D call, TRBD1, is unchecked because there is no DNA. This CDR3 is built from 16 residues. Germline CDR1 MDHEN, CDR2 SYDVKM. CDR3 amino acids: CASRKPGQGNYNEQFF.

Here the CDR3 reads CASSLVVGAVEQYF. V gene TRBV5-6 combines with J gene TRBJ2-7; the TCRdb D gene call, TRBD1, has no DNA to confirm it. CDR3 length equals 14 residues. Germline loops: CDR1 SGHDT, CDR2 YYEEEE. Full variable domain (missing parts from reference TRBV5-6 and TRBJ2-7): DAGVTQSPTHLIKTRGQQVTLRCSPKSGHDTVSWYQQALGQGPQFIFQYYEEEERQRGNFPDRFSGHQFPNYSSELNVNALLLGDSALYLCASSLVVGAVEQYFGPGTRLTVT.

The rearrangement joins TRBV27 to TRBJ1-1; TCRdb gives TRBD1 as the D gene, but with no DNA this cannot be confirmed. This CDR3 spans 15 amino acids. Germline values: CDR1 MNHEY, CDR2 SMNVEV (reference sequence). The CDR3 here is CASSFVGGENTEAFF.

CDR3 in amino acids: CASSGPFQETQYF. This chain connects TRBV25-1 to TRBJ2-5. Looked up from germline, CDR1 is MGHDK and CDR2 is SYGVNS. The CDR3 is made up of 13 amino acids.

This rearrangement joins TRBV28 to TRBJ2-7; TCRdb indicates TRBD1, and absent DNA this call remains unverified. Germline CDR1 reads MDHEN; CDR2 reads SYDVKM. The CDR3 is 16 amino acids. CDR3: CASSRFAGTGGYEQYF.

V is TRBV6-6 and J is TRBJ1-1. The CDR3 runs 13 residues. Germline assignment: CDR1 MNHNY and CDR2 SVGAGI (reference sequence). CDR3 residues: CASSYLMNTEAFF.

This chain uses TRBV6-1 with TRBJ2-1. The CDR3 is 15 residues long. From germline, CDR1 is MNHNS and CDR2 SASEGT. CDR3 in amino acids: CASSDEANSYNEQFF.

The chain has TRBV7-8 and TRBJ2-3; there is no DNA to check the TCRdb D call of TRBD2. This CDR3 is 16 amino acids long. Germline-derived CDR1 and CDR2 are SGHVS and FQNEAQ. This chain's CDR3 is CASTTRRGGGPDTQYF. Full variable domain (rest looked up from reference TRBV7-8 and TRBJ2-3): GAGVSQSPRYKVAKRGQDVALRCDPISGHVSLFWYQQALGQGPEFLTYFQNEAQLDKSGLPSDRFFAERPEGSVSTLKIQRTQQEDSAVYLCASTTRRGGGPDTQYFGPGTRLTVL.

The chain links TRBV7-8 to TRBJ1-5; TCRdb selects TRBD1, and the lack of DNA leaves this call unchecked. The CDR3 loop spans 14 amino acids. Germline loops: CDR1 SGHVS, CDR2 FQNEAQ. The CDR3 here is CASTAGADFQPQHF.

This chain connects TRBV6-9 to TRBJ2-7; TCRdb proposes TRBD1, but this gene call is untestable without DNA. The germline V gene encodes CDR1 MNHGY and CDR2 SVAAGI. This CDR3 region has 16 residues. The CDR3 is CASSYPLAGPHYEQYF.

The V and J genes are TRBV2 and TRBJ2-2; the D call of TRBD1 rests on TCRdb alone, since no DNA is present to check it. Germline V lookup: CDR1 SNHLY, CDR2 FYNNEI. The CDR3 is made up of 17 amino acids. CDR3 amino acids: CASSEPRQGYNTGELFF.

CDR3 protein: CASSLTDGNTEAFF. The chain carries TRBV7-3 and TRBJ1-1. The CDR3 consists of 14 residues. Germline V gene sequence: CDR1 SGHTA, CDR2 FQGTGA.